The T cell receptor (beta chain) under discussion was sequenced for a study of technical replicates of blood from a handful of donors. CDR1 LGHNA and CDR2 YNFKEQ come from the germline V gene. This CDR3 contains 15 residues. Trimming stripped 0 bases from V and 1 base from J, with 6 bases between. Assay: immunoSEQ multiplex PCR; the TCRdb copy retains only in-frame clones and omits some. Of fewer than 80,000 clones detected, roughly 90% appear once; the ten largest clones hold 4.8%. This TCR was recovered from a human donor in good health. Some clones in this sample may be carry-over from other donors' samples. The chain is built from TRBV4-2 and TRBJ2-2; D might be TRBD2 (6 bases). Sequenced: PBMCs. This CDR3 reads CASSQDSGNTGELFF. The CDR3, as DNA: TGTGCCAGCAGCCAAGATAGCGGGAACACCGGGGAGCTGTTTTTT.